This entry concerns a single T cell receptor beta chain. Clones were sequenced by immunoSEQ multiplex PCR, and TCRdb holds only the in-frame ones, with some missing. The table lists hundreds of thousands of clones, over 75% of them singletons. This record comes from a study of blood T cell repertoires in COVID-19. The sequence was collected from a human donor in a cohort sampled during active COVID-19. The sequenced sample was peripheral blood.

This chain's CDR3 is CASSQDPYGYTF. The CDR3 region has the DNA TGCGCCAGCAGCCAAGATCCATATGGCTACACCTTC. The genes are TRBV4-1 and TRBJ1-2; D uncertain. This CDR3 spans 12 amino acids. Germline V gives CDR1 MGHRA, CDR2 YSYEKL. V lost 0 bases and J 5 bases, leaving 4 bases between the germline ends.